The 2 T cell receptor beta chains reported below all come from one sample, sequenced in a study of shared clonotypes between healthy human individuals. Libraries were prepared by immunoSEQ multiplex PCR; TCRdb keeps only in-frame clonotypes and omits some of them. This sample has around 1,100,000 clones, with roughly 80% found just once. Sample: memory CD4+ T cells from PBMCs. The sample's subset: CD45RA-negative fraction. Every receptor here comes from a man aged 18 to 30 in good health. Some clones in this sample may be carry-over from other donors' samples.

This clone was seen more than once but under ten times. V and J are TRBV7-9 and TRBJ2-5; TRBD1 or TRBD2 may be the D gene (7 bases each). The V gene lost 5 bases and the J gene lost 0 bases, with 16 bases spanning the gap. Germline assignment: CDR1 SEHNR and CDR2 FQNEAQ (reference sequence). The length of the CDR3 is 16 residues. CDR3 sequence: CASSTRQGGYQETQYF. CDR3 nucleotide sequence: TGTGCCAGCAGCACCCGACAGGGAGGGTACCAAGAGACCCAGTACTTC.

The chain combines TRBV28 with TRBJ1-4; no definite D call. Trimming took 8 bases from V and 8 from J, leaving 12 bases between them. Germline CDR1 reads MDHEN; CDR2 reads SYDVKM. The CDR3 is made up of 12 amino acids. CDR3 protein: CASGRAGEKLFF. The CDR3 DNA is TGTGCCAGCGGGAGGGCGGGCGAAAAACTGTTTTTT.